This record covers a single T cell receptor (beta chain). V lost 3 bases, J lost 3 bases, and 19 bases lay in between. Germline loops: CDR1 KGHSH, CDR2 LQKENI. The CDR3 loop spans 17 amino acids. This entry belongs to a study of T cell changes during pregnancy in multiple sclerosis. TCRdb keeps only in-frame clones here, not all; method: immunoSEQ multiplex PCR. In the table there are 60,000 or so clones, 93% of which are singletons. Sequenced here: CD4+ T cells from peripheral blood mononuclear cells, sampled before pregnancy. This sequence was found in a female donor with multiple sclerosis, enrolled in a pregnancy study. The chain uses TRBV18 and TRBJ2-3; TRBD2 is a possible D gene (7 bases). The CDR3 region is CASSPLGGRMRTDTQYF. CDR3 in DNA: TGTGCCAGCTCACCCCTGGGGGGGCGCATGAGAACAGATACGCAGTATTTT.